This record looks at one TCR beta chain sequence and its context. This clonotype has a count of ten or more. The antigen this receptor binds is unknown. No much larger clonotype is one base removed from it; base qualities were not supplied. Amplification of TCR beta CDR3 regions was carried out from RNA transcripts. A first-round RT-PCR of the TCR CDR3 used the HTBI primer set with the Qiagen OneStep RT-PCR kit. A second multiplex PCR round built the libraries, followed by size selection and purification. Sequencing of the libraries was done on an Illumina HiSeq2000 using paired-end 100 bp reads. The study's processing was this. Raw data were processed with SOAPnuke, discarding reads with adapters, uncalled bases, mean Phred below 15, or no exact constant-primer or identifier match. High-quality paired reads were merged with COPE v1.2.5, and unique nucleotide sequences were defined as clonotypes. Clonotypes were aligned to IMGT TRBV, TRBD and TRBJ reference segments using MiTCR v1.1. Analysis was restricted to V-J combinations with a frequency above 0.0001, which covered roughly 99% of repertoires. A TCS score was defined as the ratio of F50 (clonal expansion) to E x V (chaos), with BLOSUM62-based TCRdist applied between CDR3 peptides within each V-J. Welch's t-statistics and random forest reduced some 510 V-J features to 10 to 15, which were used in a naive Bayes classifier (R e1071). The raw public reads went through TCRdb reprocessing: fastp at Q25, MiXCR clone calling, in-frame beta chains kept. All rows with the same CDR3 protein become a single entry with the most common DNA and genes. The V and J calls and clone size come from TCRdb's table, not from the authors' own analysis. Within this sample are roughly 600,000 distinct CDR3 sequences, with roughly 15% of them counted one time only. 12% of the sample rests with the top ten.

Ophthalmopathy patients had moderately to severely active disease, with a Clinical Activity Score of 3 or more, a NOSPECS grade of 4 or more, and a disease duration of less than 3 months. The study excluded patients with uncontrolled infections, other autoimmune diseases, pregnancy or lactation. Diagnoses were based on clinical symptoms, serum thyroxine and TRAb, thyroid ultrasound and orbital computed tomography. PBMCs were isolated from around 10 ml of fresh peripheral blood by Ficoll-Paque density gradient centrifugation. Trizol reagent was used to extract total RNA, and RNA quality was then checked on an Agilent 2100 Bioanalyzer. These data are taken from a study of T cells in Graves' hyperthyroidism and ophthalmopathy (dated by TCRdb to 2018 to 2020). Notes on the research overall: Peripheral blood samples were taken at the time of initial diagnosis, prior to any treatment. The roughly 94 discovery patients were randomly divided into training and test sets at a 7:3 ratio. After blood sampling, hyperthyroidism patients were treated with methimazole at a starting dose of 30 mg daily, and ophthalmopathy patients were treated with high-dose intravenous methylprednisolone. The paper describes TCR Vbeta CDR3 sequencing of around 140 peripheral blood samples, made up of 43 ophthalmopathy patients, 70 to 75 hyperthyroidism patients and roughly 17 progressor patients. A discovery cohort of approximately 100 patients, about 40 with Graves' ophthalmopathy and about 60 with stable Graves' hyperthyroidism, was used to find distinguishing TCR V-J signatures. Prospective prediction of ophthalmopathy was tested in an independent validation cohort consisting of roughly 19 hyperthyroidism patients and some 15 patients who later progressed to ophthalmopathy. In about 6 Graves' hyperthyroidism patients, the study also compared T-cell repertoires from thyroid tissue with T-cell repertoires from blood. Here is what the overall study found, with its caveats: No statistical method was used to fix the sample size in advance, and group allocation was not hidden from the investigators. In validation, the model predicted progression to ophthalmopathy a median of approximately 6.6 months before onset, with roughly 70% sensitivity and roughly 73% specificity. Ophthalmopathy was separated from stable hyperthyroidism by a 13 V-J signature model, with about 86% sensitivity and about 81% specificity obtained in cross-validation and 80%/75% obtained in testing. Most expanded thyroid clonotypes (frequency above 0.001) were also found in blood, which suggests that blood repertoires may mirror thyroid immune responses.

From its cysteine to its phenylalanine, the CDR3 spans 16 amino acids. The CDR3 DNA has 48 bases and is translated from base 1. As encoded in the germline V gene, CDR1 is SGDLS while CDR2 is YYNGEE. Cut back by 3 bases and 0 bases, the V and J ends lie 15 bases apart. This sequence uses TRBV9 and TRBJ1-1, with a weak D call of TRBD1 (5 bases match). The source is a woman in her forties or fifties with Graves' ophthalmopathy. The material sequenced was blood. CDR3 sequence: CASSAQPDSLNTEAFF. The DNA sequence is TGTGCCAGCAGCGCCCAACCTGACAGTCTGAACACTGAAGCTTTCTTT.